One sample yielded the 17 T cell receptor beta chains listed below, sequenced in a study of blood T cell repertoires in COVID-19 (dated by TCRdb to about 2020). The library relied on the immunoSEQ multiplex PCR assay. The source is immuneACCESS, and TCRdb retained only in-frame sequences with V and J called. Part of the clones is not carried over; for the studies checked, unresolved V genes explain less than half of this, and the remainder is unexplained. This sample comprises tens of thousands of clones, roughly 88% of them detected only once. The ten most abundant clones make up about 6% of the sample. The specimen sequenced was peripheral blood. The receptors originated from a human donor in a cohort sampled during active COVID-19.

The rearrangement uses TRBV7-9 and TRBJ2-7; 11 nucleotides align to TRBD1. Germline V lookup: CDR1 SEHNR, CDR2 FQNEAQ (reference sequence). Losses at the gene ends were 5 bases for V and 2 bases for J; bases not matched to a gene: 2. The CDR3 spans 14 residues. Here the CDR3 reads CASSPGQGAYEQYF. CDR3 nucleotides: TGTGCCAGCAGCCCGGGACAGGGGGCCTACGAGCAGTACTTC. The whole variable domain, filled in from reference TRBV7-9 and TRBJ2-7, reads DTGVSQNPRHKITKRGQNVTFRCDPISEHNRLYWYRQTLGQGPEFLTYFQNEAQLEKSRLLSDRFSAERPKGSFSTLEIQRTEQGDSAMYLCASSPGQGAYEQYFGPGTRLTVT.

The chain uses TRBV10-1 and TRBJ2-7; TRBD1 matches at 8 bases. The junction had 3 bases not matched to a gene; V was cut back by 0 bases and J by 2 bases. The CDR3 is made up of 15 amino acids. Germline lookup yields CDR1 WNHNN and CDR2 SYGVQD (reference sequence). The CDR3 region has the DNA TGCGCCAGCAGTGAGTCGCAGGGGGCGGCCTACGAGCAGTACTTC. Protein product: CASSESQGAAYEQYF.

V is TRBV29-1 and J is TRBJ2-7, with TRBD1 matching 10 bases. V lost 6 bases and J lost 3; bases outside the gene matches: 8. Per germline, CDR1 SQVTM and CDR2 ANQGSEA. The CDR3 is made up of 14 amino acids. The CDR3 DNA follows: TGCAGCGTAGACGGACAGGGGGAAGGCTACGAGCAGTACTTC. This encodes CSVDGQGEGYEQYF.

V is TRBV6-1 and J is TRBJ1-1; 8 bases match TRBD1. This CDR3 has 16 residues. V shed 3 bases, J shed 1 base, and the junction held 7 bases outside the gene matches. From germline, CDR1 is MNHNS and CDR2 SASEGT. CDR3 protein: CASSEGEGTGNTEAFF. CDR3 sequence (DNA): TGTGCCAGCAGTGAGGGTGAGGGGACAGGGAACACTGAAGCTTTCTTT.

The V and J genes are TRBV29-1 and TRBJ2-5, with 16 bases identical to TRBD2. The CDR3 loop spans 15 amino acids. Trimming removed 4 bases from V and 3 bases from J; junction bases left unmatched: 2. In germline, CDR1 is SQVTM, CDR2 ANQGSEA. For the CDR3, the DNA is TGCAGCGTTGTTGGGACTAGCGGGGGGGAAGAGACCCAGTACTTC. This gives the protein CSVVGTSGGEETQYF.

Only one count was recorded for this clone. This chain uses TRBV9 with TRBJ2-5; the D gene is possibly TRBD2 (6 bases). Trimming took off 2 bases at V and 5 bases at J, with 25 bases between the two ends. In germline, CDR1 is SGDLS, CDR2 YYNGEE. There are 18 residues in the CDR3. The CDR3 here is CASSVRDSQRERRETQYF. The DNA for the CDR3 is TGTGCCAGCAGCGTCCGGGACTCTCAACGGGAGAGACGGGAGACCCAGTACTTC.

Only one count was recorded for this clone. The gene calls are TRBV10-3 and TRBJ2-2; 7 positions agree with TRBD2. V shed 6 bases, J shed 5 bases, and the junction held 6 bases outside the gene matches. The CDR3 covers 14 residues. Germline values: CDR1 ENHRY, CDR2 SYGVKD. The chain's CDR3 is CAIRRGSSTGELFF. The CDR3 bases are TGTGCCATCAGGCGGGGGTCCTCGACCGGGGAGCTGTTTTTT.

The chain employs TRBV4-1 and TRBJ1-2; D unclear. The V gene lost 0 bases and the J gene lost 8 bases, with 13 bases spanning the gap. Looked up from germline, CDR1 is MGHRA and CDR2 is YSYEKL. The CDR3 has 14 amino acids. CDR3 DNA: TGCGCCAGCAGCCAAGAGGTATCGCCGGGAGGCTACACCTTC. Protein sequence: CASSQEVSPGGYTF.

The chain recombines TRBV20-1 with TRBJ1-1; unclear D gene. With 6 bases removed from V and 1 base from J, the gap between germline ends came to 6 bases. CDR1 and CDR2 (germline): DFQATT, SNEGSKA (reference sequence). The CDR3 is 11 amino acids. The CDR3 DNA is TGCAGTGCAGAGGGGAACACTGAAGCTTTCTTT. It encodes CSAEGNTEAFF.

The CDR3 DNA reads as TGTGCCAGCAGCGCCGAAAAGAGGGCAGGGGCAAGGATTAATGAGCAGTTCTTC. It codes for CASSAEKRAGARINEQFF. The J gene is TRBJ2-1, the V gene TRBV7-8; D possibly corresponds to TRBD1 (6 bases). Between the trimmed V and J ends, which lost 5 bases and 7 bases, there was a span of 27 bases. The length of the CDR3 is 18 residues. Germline values: CDR1 SGHVS, CDR2 FQNEAQ. The full variable domain, rest sourced from reference TRBV7-8 and TRBJ2-1, is GAGVSQSPRYKVAKRGQDVALRCDPISGHVSLFWYQQALGQGPEFLTYFQNEAQLDKSGLPSDRFFAERPEGSVSTLKIQRTQQEDSAVYLCASSAEKRAGARINEQFFGPGTRLTVL.

This CDR3 is CASSLRADRFLNEQFF. In DNA, the CDR3 is TGTGCCAGCAGTTTAAGAGCGGACAGATTTCTAAATGAGCAGTTCTTC. The chain has TRBV27 and TRBJ2-1, with D maybe TRBD1 (6 bases). Deletions cut 2 bases from V and 7 bases from J, with 18 bases between. CDR3 size: 16 residues. The germline gives CDR1 MNHEY, CDR2 SMNVEV (reference sequence).

The V gene is TRBV5-1, the J gene TRBJ1-1; 8 nucleotides line up with TRBD1. The CDR3 covers 15 residues. Trimming took 2 bases from V and 2 from J; bases not matched to a gene: 5. The germline CDR1 and CDR2 sequences are SGHRS and YFSETQ. The CDR3 loop reads CASSLEGQGNTEAFF. In DNA form, the CDR3 reads TGCGCCAGCAGCTTAGAAGGACAGGGAAACACTGAAGCTTTCTTT. Combining the CDR3 with reference TRBV5-1 and TRBJ1-1 gives the whole variable domain KAGVTQTPRYLIKTRGQQVTLSCSPISGHRSVSWYQQTPGQGLQFLFEYFSETQRNKGNFPGRFSGRQFSNSRSEMNVSTLELGDSALYLCASSLEGQGNTEAFFGQGTRLTVV.

The rearrangement uses TRBV28 and TRBJ1-1; possible D gene TRBD1, 6 bases. Trimming pared 8 bases from V and 9 bases from J, leaving 13 bases between. Germline V gene data show CDR1 as MDHEN and CDR2 as SYDVKM. This CDR3 has 11 amino acids. CDR3 loop: CASVGQNKAFF. DNA for the CDR3: TGTGCCAGCGTAGGACAGAATAAAGCTTTCTTT.

The V call is TRBV29-1, the J call TRBJ1-3; 9 bases fit TRBD1. The CDR3 is made up of 15 amino acids. Germline CDR1 reads SQVTM; CDR2 reads ANQGSEA. With 6 bases clipped from V and 3 bases from J, the junction kept 9 bases outside the gene matches. This CDR3 is CSVADRGKGGNTIYF. CDR3 DNA sequence: TGCAGCGTCGCTGACAGGGGGAAAGGTGGAAACACCATATATTTT.

The sample holds one count of this clone. The J gene is TRBJ2-7, the V gene TRBV28, with 8 bases identical to TRBD1. Unmatched junction bases numbered 13, after V lost 7 bases and J lost 8 bases. This CDR3 has 14 amino acids. Germline values: CDR1 MDHEN, CDR2 SYDVKM. CDR3 region: CASTPSDRASKQYF. The CDR3 DNA is TGTGCCAGCACCCCCTCGGACAGGGCGAGCAAGCAGTACTTC.

This clone was recorded once. V gene TRBV5-1 combines with J gene TRBJ2-1; a possible D gene is TRBD2 (7 bases). V was shortened by 1 base and J by 3 bases, with 17 bases between the two germline ends. CDR1 and CDR2 (germline): SGHRS, YFSETQ. This CDR3 has 17 amino acids. CDR3: CASSLSLGGAGYNEQFF. CDR3 sequence (DNA): TGCGCCAGCAGCTTGTCTCTGGGGGGGGCTGGCTACAATGAGCAGTTCTTC.

The gene calls are TRBV2 and TRBJ2-7; D is unresolved. This CDR3 spans 13 amino acids. The V gene lost 7 bases and the J gene lost 3 bases, with 13 bases spanning the gap. Germline-derived CDR1 and CDR2 are SNHLY and FYNNEI. As DNA, the CDR3 is TGTGCCAGCATCACCACAAAGAACTACGAGCAGTACTTC. Its translation is CASITTKNYEQYF.